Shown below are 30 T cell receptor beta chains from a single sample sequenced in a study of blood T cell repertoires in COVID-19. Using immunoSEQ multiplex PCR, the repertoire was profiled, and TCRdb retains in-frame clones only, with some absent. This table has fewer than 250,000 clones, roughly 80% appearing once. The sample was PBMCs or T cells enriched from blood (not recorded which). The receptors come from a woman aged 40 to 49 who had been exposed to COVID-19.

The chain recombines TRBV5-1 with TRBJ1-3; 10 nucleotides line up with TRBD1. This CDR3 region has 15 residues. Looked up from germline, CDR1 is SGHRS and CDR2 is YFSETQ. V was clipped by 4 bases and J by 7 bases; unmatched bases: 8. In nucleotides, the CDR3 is TGCGCCAGCAGCGCGGGACAGGGGCTCGTCAACACCATATATTTT. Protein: CASSAGQGLVNTIYF.

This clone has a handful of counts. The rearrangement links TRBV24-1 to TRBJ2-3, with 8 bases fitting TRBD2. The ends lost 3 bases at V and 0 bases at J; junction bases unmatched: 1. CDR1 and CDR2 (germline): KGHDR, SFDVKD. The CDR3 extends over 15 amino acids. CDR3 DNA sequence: TGTGCCACCAGTGATAGCGGGGGCAGCACAGATACGCAGTATTTT. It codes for CATSDSGGSTDTQYF.

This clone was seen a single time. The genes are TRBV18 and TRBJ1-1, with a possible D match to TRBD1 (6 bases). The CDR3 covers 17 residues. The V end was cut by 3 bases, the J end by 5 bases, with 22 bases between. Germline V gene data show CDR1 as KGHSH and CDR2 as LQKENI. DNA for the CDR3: TGTGCCAGCTCACCCGCGACAGGTCTGGCTGAGGGGACTGAAGCTTTCTTT. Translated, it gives CASSPATGLAEGTEAFF.

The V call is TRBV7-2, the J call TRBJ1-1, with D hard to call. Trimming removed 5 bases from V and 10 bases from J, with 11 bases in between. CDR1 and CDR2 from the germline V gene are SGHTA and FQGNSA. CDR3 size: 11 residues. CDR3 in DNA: TGTGCCAGCAGCCTTGACAAGGTAGCTTTCTTT. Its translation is CASSLDKVAFF. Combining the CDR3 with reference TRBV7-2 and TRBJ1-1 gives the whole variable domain GAGVSQSPSNKVTEKGKDVELRCDPISGHTALYWYRQSLGQGLEFLIYFQGNSAPDKSGLPSDRFSAERTGGSVSTLTIQRTQQEDSAVYLCASSLDKVAFFGQGTRLTVV.

Here the CDR3 reads CASSPPRASSLTDTQYF. The CDR3, as DNA: TGTGCCAGCTCACCACCGCGGGCTAGCTCCCTCACAGATACGCAGTATTTT. The gene calls are TRBV18 and TRBJ2-3; D may be TRBD2 (5 bases). Trimming took 0 bases from V and 2 from J, leaving 15 bases between them. Per the germline V gene, CDR1 is KGHSH and CDR2 is LQKENI. This CDR3 contains 17 residues.

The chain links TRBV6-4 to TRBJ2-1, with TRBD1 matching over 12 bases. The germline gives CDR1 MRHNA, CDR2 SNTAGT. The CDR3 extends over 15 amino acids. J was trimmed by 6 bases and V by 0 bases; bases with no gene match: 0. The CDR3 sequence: CASSDSGQGANEQFF. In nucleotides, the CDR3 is TGTGCCAGCAGTGACTCGGGACAGGGGGCCAATGAGCAGTTCTTC.

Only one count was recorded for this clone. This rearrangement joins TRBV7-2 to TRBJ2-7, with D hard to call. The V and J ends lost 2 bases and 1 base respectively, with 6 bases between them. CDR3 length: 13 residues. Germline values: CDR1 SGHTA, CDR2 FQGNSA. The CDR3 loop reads CASSLFPSYEQYF. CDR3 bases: TGTGCCAGCAGCTTATTCCCATCCTACGAGCAGTACTTC. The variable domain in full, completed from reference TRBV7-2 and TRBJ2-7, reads GAGVSQSPSNKVTEKGKDVELRCDPISGHTALYWYRQSLGQGLEFLIYFQGNSAPDKSGLPSDRFSAERTGGSVSTLTIQRTQQEDSAVYLCASSLFPSYEQYFGPGTRLTVT.

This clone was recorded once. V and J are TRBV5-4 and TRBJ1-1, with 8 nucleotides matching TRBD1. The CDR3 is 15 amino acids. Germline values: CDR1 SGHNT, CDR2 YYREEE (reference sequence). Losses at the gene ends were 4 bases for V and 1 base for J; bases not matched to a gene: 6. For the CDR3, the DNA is TGTGCCAGCAGCCAAGGACAGGGAACGAACACTGAAGCTTTCTTT. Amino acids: CASSQGQGTNTEAFF.

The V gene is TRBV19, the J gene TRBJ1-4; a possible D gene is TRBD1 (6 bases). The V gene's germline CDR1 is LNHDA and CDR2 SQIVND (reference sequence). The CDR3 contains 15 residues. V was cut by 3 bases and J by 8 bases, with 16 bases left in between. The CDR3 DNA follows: TGTGCCAGTAGTATTCCCACAGGGTCCAGGGAAAAACTGTTTTTT. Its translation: CASSIPTGSREKLFF.

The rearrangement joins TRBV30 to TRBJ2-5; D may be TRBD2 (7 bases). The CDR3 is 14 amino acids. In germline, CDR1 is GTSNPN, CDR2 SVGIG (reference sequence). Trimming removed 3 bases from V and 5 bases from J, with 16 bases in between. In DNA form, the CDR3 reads TGTGCCTGGAGGATGGGGGGGGGCCAGGAGACCCAGTACTTC. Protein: CAWRMGGGQETQYF.

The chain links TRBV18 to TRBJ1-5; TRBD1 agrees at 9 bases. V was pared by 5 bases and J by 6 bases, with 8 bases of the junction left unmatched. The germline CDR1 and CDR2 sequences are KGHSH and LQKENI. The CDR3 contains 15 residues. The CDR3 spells CASSTRDRESQPQHF. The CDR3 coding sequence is TGTGCCAGCTCAACCAGGGACAGGGAATCTCAGCCCCAGCATTTT.

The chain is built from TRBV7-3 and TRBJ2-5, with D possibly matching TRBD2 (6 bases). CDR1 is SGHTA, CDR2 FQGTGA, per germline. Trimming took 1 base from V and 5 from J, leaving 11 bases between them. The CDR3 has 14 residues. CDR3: CASSLIGSSETQYF. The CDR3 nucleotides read TGTGCCAGCAGCTTAATCGGGAGTAGCGAGACCCAGTACTTC. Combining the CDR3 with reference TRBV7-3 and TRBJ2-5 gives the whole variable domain GAGVSQTPSNKVTEKGKYVELRCDPISGHTALYWYRQSLGQGPEFLIYFQGTGAADDSGLPNDRFFAVRPEGSVSTLKIQRTERGDSAVYLCASSLIGSSETQYFGPGTRLLVL.

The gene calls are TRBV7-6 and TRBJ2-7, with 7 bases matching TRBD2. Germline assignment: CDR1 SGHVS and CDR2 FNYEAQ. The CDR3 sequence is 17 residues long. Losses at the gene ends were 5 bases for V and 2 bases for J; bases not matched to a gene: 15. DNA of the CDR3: TGTGCCAGCAGCATCACAGTGGGACTCCGGGGGGCCTACGAGCAGTACTTC. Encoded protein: CASSITVGLRGAYEQYF.

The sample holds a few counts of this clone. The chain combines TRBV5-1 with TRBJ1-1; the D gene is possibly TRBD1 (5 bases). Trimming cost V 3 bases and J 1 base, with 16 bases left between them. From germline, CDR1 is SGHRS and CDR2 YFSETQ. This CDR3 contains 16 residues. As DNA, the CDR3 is TGCGCCAGCAGCTCCAGGGTCCCAGGAGAGAACACTGAAGCTTTCTTT. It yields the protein CASSSRVPGENTEAFF.

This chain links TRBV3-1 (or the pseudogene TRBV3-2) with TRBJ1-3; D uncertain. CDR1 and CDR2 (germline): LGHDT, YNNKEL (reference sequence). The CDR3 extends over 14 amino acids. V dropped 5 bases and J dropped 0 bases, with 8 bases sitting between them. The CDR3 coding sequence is TGTGCCAGCAGCGTAGATGACTCTGGAAACACCATATATTTT. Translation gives CASSVDDSGNTIYF.

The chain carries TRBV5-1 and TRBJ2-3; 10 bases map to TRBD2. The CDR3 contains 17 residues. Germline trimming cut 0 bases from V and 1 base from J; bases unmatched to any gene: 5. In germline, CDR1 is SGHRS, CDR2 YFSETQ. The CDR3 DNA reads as TGCGCCAGCAGCTTGGCCAGCGGGGGGGTTCGCACAGATACGCAGTATTTT. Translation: CASSLASGGVRTDTQYF.

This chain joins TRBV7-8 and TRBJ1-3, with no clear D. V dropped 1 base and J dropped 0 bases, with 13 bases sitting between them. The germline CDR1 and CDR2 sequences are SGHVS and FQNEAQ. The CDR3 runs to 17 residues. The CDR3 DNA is TGTGCCAGCAGCTTAGGATCCAGCCTAGACTCTGGAAACACCATATATTTT. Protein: CASSLGSSLDSGNTIYF.

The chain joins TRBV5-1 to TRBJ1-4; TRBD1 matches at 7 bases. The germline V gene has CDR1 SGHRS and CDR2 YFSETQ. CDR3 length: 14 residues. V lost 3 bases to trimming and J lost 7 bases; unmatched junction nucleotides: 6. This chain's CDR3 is CASSYGTDSEKLFF. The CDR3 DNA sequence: TGCGCCAGCAGCTACGGGACAGACAGTGAAAAACTGTTTTTT.

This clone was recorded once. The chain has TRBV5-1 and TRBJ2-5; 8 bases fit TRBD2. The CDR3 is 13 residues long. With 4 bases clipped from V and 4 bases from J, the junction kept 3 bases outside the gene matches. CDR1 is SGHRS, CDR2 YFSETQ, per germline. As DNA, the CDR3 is TGCGCCAGCAGCCGCGGGGGGTTAGAGACCCAGTACTTC. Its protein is CASSRGGLETQYF.

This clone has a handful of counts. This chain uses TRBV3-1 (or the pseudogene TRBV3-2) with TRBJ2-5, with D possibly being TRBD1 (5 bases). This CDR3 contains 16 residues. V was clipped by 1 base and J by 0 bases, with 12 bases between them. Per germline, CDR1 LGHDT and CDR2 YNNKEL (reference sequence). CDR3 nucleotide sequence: TGTGCCAGCAGCCAAGGATTCCGCAGGGACCAAGAGACCCAGTACTTC. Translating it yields CASSQGFRRDQETQYF.

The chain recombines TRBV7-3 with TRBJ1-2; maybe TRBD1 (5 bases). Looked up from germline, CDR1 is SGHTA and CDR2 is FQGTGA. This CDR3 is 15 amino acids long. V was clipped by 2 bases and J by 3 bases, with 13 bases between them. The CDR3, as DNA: TGTGCCAGCAGCTTAGGGCAGGGTATGGACTATGGCTACACCTTC. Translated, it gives CASSLGQGMDYGYTF.

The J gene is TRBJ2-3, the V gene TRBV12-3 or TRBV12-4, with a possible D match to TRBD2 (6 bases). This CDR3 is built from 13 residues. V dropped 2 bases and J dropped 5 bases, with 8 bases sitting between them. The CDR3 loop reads CASSLRGGDTQYF. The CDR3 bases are TGTGCCAGCAGTTTACGGGGAGGAGATACGCAGTATTTT.

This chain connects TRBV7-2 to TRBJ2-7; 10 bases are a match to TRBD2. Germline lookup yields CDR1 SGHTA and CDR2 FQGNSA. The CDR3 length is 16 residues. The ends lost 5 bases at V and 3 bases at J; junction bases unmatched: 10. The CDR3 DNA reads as TGTGCCAGCAGCCCGAGCAGCGGGGGGGCTCTCTACGAGCAGTACTTC. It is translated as CASSPSSGGALYEQYF. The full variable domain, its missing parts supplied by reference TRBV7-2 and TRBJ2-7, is GAGVSQSPSNKVTEKGKDVELRCDPISGHTALYWYRQSLGQGLEFLIYFQGNSAPDKSGLPSDRFSAERTGGSVSTLTIQRTQQEDSAVYLCASSPSSGGALYEQYFGPGTRLTVT.

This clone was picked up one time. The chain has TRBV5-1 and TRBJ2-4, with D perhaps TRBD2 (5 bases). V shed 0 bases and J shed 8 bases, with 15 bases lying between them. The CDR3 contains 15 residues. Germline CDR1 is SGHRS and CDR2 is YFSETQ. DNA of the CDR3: TGCGCCAGCAGCTTGGCCCTGTCGGGGTCGGACATTCAGTACTTC. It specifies CASSLALSGSDIQYF.

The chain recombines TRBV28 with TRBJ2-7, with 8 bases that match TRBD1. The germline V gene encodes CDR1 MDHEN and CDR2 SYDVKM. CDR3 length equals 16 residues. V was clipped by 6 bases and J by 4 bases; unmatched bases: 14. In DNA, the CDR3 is TGTGCCAGCAGCCAGATGACCGGGACAGGAACTTACGAGCAGTACTTC. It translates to CASSQMTGTGTYEQYF.

CDR3: CASSQSLAGGAYEQYF. In nucleotides, the CDR3 is TGTGCCAGCAGCCAATCGCTAGCGGGGGGGGCCTACGAGCAGTACTTC. The V call is TRBV4-2, the J call TRBJ2-7, with TRBD2 matching over 12 bases. The CDR3 has 16 residues. The V gene's germline CDR1 is LGHNA and CDR2 YNFKEQ. With V trimmed by 2 bases and J by 2 bases, 4 bases remained unmatched.

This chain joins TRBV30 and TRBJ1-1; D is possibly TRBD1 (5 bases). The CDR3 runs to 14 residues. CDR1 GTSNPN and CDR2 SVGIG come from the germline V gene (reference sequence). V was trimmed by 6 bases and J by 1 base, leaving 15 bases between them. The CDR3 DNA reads TGTGCCTGCCGGGGGGTTGGGCCGAACACTGAAGCTTTCTTT. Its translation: CACRGVGPNTEAFF.

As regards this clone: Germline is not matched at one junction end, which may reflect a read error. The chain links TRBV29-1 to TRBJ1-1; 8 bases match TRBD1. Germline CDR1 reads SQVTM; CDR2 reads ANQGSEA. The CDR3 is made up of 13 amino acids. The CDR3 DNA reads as TGCAGCGTCTGGACAGGGCGGAACGCTGAAGCTTTCTTT. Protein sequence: CSVWTGRNAEAFF. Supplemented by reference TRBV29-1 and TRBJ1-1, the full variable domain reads SAVISQKPSRDICQRGTSLTIQCQVDSQVTMMFWYRQQPGQSLTLIATANQGSEATYESGFVIDKFPISRPNLTFSTLTVSNMSPEDSSIYLCSVWTGRNAEAFFGQGTRLTVV.

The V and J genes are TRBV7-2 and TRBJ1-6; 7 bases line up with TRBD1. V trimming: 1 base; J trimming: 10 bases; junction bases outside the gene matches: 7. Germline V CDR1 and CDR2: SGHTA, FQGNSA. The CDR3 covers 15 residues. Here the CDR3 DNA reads TGTGCCAGCAGCTTAGGTTCAGGGGGTTACTCACCCCTCCACTTT. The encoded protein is CASSLGSGGYSPLHF.

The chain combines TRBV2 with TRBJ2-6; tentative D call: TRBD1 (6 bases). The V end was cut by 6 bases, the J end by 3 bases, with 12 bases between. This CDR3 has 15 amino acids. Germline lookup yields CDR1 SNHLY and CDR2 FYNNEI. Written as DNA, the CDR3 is TGTGCCAGCAGCCCCGCAGGGGTTGGGGCCAACGTCCTGACTTTC. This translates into CASSPAGVGANVLTF.